The 21 T cell receptor beta chains listed next were all sequenced from one sample in a study of shared clonotypes between healthy human individuals. The protocol was immunoSEQ multiplex PCR, while the TCRdb copy is restricted to in-frame clones and leaves out a portion. The sample has around 100,000 clones; around 64% are singletons. The specimen sequenced was memory CD8+ T cells sorted from blood. Noted subset: CD45RO+ cells pooled with CCR7-negative TemRA cells. These receptors were obtained from a woman in her twenties or thirties in good health.

This clone has just one count. The chain combines TRBV4-1 with TRBJ2-7; TRBD2 agrees at 7 bases. Germline values: CDR1 MGHRA, CDR2 YSYEKL. After removal of 0 bases from V and 4 bases from J, the junction contained 12 bases not matched to a gene. The length of the CDR3 is 17 residues. The CDR3 DNA follows: TGCGCCAGCAGCCAAGATCCTTGGGGGAGGGCCGATTACGAGCAGTACTTC. It translates to CASSQDPWGRADYEQYF.

This clone was recorded only once. V usage is TRBV6-4 and J usage is TRBJ2-1, with TRBD2 as a possible D gene (6 bases). V dropped 3 bases and J dropped 1 base, with 13 bases sitting between them. Germline V gives CDR1 MRHNA, CDR2 SNTAGT. The length of the CDR3 is 16 residues. CDR3 amino acids: CASSEDGSGSYNEQFF. DNA for the CDR3: TGTGCCAGCAGTGAGGACGGGAGTGGGTCCTACAATGAGCAGTTCTTC.

The V gene is TRBV27, the J gene TRBJ1-5; D perhaps matches TRBD1 (5 bases). Germline V CDR1 and CDR2: MNHEY, SMNVEV (reference sequence). CDR3 length equals 14 residues. V was trimmed by 7 bases and J by 2 bases, leaving 12 bases between them. In DNA, the CDR3 is TGTGCCAGCAAAATCCGGGACGGCAATCAGCCCCAGCATTTT. Residues: CASKIRDGNQPQHF.

A word on this clone: Other DNA variants within this sample encode the same CDR3. This sequence joins TRBV5-4 and TRBJ2-2; D ambiguous. The CDR3 has 14 residues. CDR1 and CDR2 (germline): SGHNT, YYREEE (reference sequence). Trimming took 2 bases from V and 2 from J, leaving 7 bases between them. CDR3 DNA: TGTGCCAGCAGCTTAGGCCTTAACACCGGGGAGCTGTTTTTT. It specifies CASSLGLNTGELFF. The variable domain in full, with the rest retrieved from reference TRBV5-4 and TRBJ2-2, is ETGVTQSPTHLIKTRGQQVTLRCSSQSGHNTVSWYQQALGQGPQFIFQYYREEENGRGNFPPRFSGLQFPNYSSELNVNALELDDSALYLCASSLGLNTGELFFGEGSRLTVL.

The CDR3 DNA sequence: TGCAGCGTTGAAGCAGTGGTCAGCATGAACACTGAAGCTTTCTTT. It specifies CSVEAVVSMNTEAFF. The gene calls are TRBV29-1 and TRBJ1-1; D unclear. V was clipped by 1 base and J by 0 bases, with 12 bases between them. Germline V lookup: CDR1 SQVTM, CDR2 ANQGSEA. There are 15 residues in the CDR3.

This clone was detected once. The V gene is TRBV11-2, the J gene TRBJ2-7; 8 bases are shared with TRBD2. The V gene end was trimmed by 0 bases and the J gene end by 2 bases; junction bases not matched to a gene: 3. The germline V gene has CDR1 SGHAT and CDR2 FQNNGV. There are 15 residues in the CDR3. CDR3 in amino acids: CASSLDRGGTYEQYF. Written as DNA, the CDR3 is TGTGCCAGCAGCTTAGATCGGGGGGGAACCTACGAGCAGTACTTC.

The chain uses TRBV11-2 and TRBJ1-4; D unclear. Per the germline V gene, CDR1 is SGHAT and CDR2 is FQNNGV. V was clipped by 2 bases and J by 12 bases, with 16 bases between them. The CDR3 extends over 14 amino acids. The CDR3 loop is CASSLKSLAAQLFF. In nucleotides, the CDR3 is TGTGCCAGCAGCTTAAAATCCTTGGCCGCTCAACTGTTTTTT.

The gene calls are TRBV6-5 and TRBJ2-7; possible D gene TRBD1, 6 bases. V lost 4 bases and J lost 8, with 15 bases in between. This CDR3 contains 13 residues. Per the germline V gene, CDR1 is MNHEY and CDR2 is SVGAGI. The CDR3 loop is CASSSGQIRQQYF. Written as DNA, the CDR3 is TGTGCCAGCAGTTCCGGACAGATTAGGCAGCAGTACTTC.

This clone appeared a single time. CDR3 loop: CASSLTRSLAGLSYEQYF. CDR3 nucleotide sequence: TGCGCCAGCAGCTTGACCCGCTCGCTAGCGGGGCTCTCCTACGAGCAGTACTTC. The chain combines TRBV5-1 with TRBJ2-5, with TRBD2 matching 9 bases. The end of the DNA is better explained by TRBJ2-7, so the J call may be wrong. CDR1 is SGHRS, CDR2 YFSETQ, per germline. This CDR3 has 18 amino acids.

This clone appeared a few times. V gene TRBV14 combines with J gene TRBJ1-1; 9 positions match TRBD1. Germline-derived CDR1 and CDR2 are SGHDN and FVKESK. The CDR3 is 16 amino acids. Losses at the gene ends were 3 bases for V and 0 bases for J; bases not matched to a gene: 5. The CDR3 reads CASSQLQGALNTEAFF. The CDR3 region has the DNA TGTGCCAGCAGCCAGTTACAGGGGGCATTGAACACTGAAGCTTTCTTT.

This clone was picked up many times. CDR3 bases: TGTGCCAGCTCACCAAAAGCGGGAGAACGATACAATGAGCAGTTCTTC. This sequence encodes CASSPKAGERYNEQFF. The J gene is TRBJ2-1, the V gene TRBV18, with 8 positions matching TRBD2. Germline lookup yields CDR1 KGHSH and CDR2 LQKENI. V dropped 2 bases and J dropped 4; count of bases not matched to a gene: 7. The CDR3 loop spans 16 amino acids. Complete variable domain (other parts from reference TRBV18 and TRBJ2-1): NAGVMQNPRHLVRRRGQEARLRCSPMKGHSHVYWYRQLPEEGLKFMVYLQKENIIDESGMPKERFSAEFPKEGPSILRIQQVVRGDSAAYFCASSPKAGERYNEQFFGPGTRLTVL.

V is TRBV11-2 and J is TRBJ1-1; a possible D gene is TRBD1 (5 bases). The germline V gene has CDR1 SGHAT and CDR2 FQNNGV. V lost 4 bases and J lost 4, with 13 bases in between. This CDR3 comprises 14 residues. The CDR3 is CASSSWGELTEAFF. The CDR3 coding sequence is TGTGCCAGCAGCTCATGGGGGGAGCTCACTGAAGCTTTCTTT. Drawing the rest from reference TRBV11-2 and TRBJ1-1, the complete variable domain is EAGVAQSPRYKIIEKRQSVAFWCNPISGHATLYWYQQILGQGPKLLIQFQNNGVVDDSQLPKDRFSAERLKGVDSTLKIQPAKLEDSAVYLCASSSWGELTEAFFGQGTRLTVV.

The rearrangement uses TRBV6-1 and TRBJ2-2, with D possibly being TRBD2 (5 bases). Between the trimmed V and J ends, which lost 6 bases and 1 base, there was a span of 12 bases. Germline CDR1 is MNHNS and CDR2 is SASEGT. The length of the CDR3 is 15 residues. The DNA for the CDR3 is TGTGCCAGCAGCCGAACAGCGGAGAACACCGGGGAGCTGTTTTTT. Encoded protein: CASSRTAENTGELFF.

To note about this clone: Distinct nucleotide sequences in the sample also encode this CDR3. The rearrangement joins TRBV9 to TRBJ2-7; D may match TRBD1 or TRBD2 (5 bases each). The V gene lost 1 base and the J gene lost 5 bases, with 10 bases spanning the gap. CDR1 is SGDLS, CDR2 YYNGEE, per germline. The CDR3 is 13 residues long. CDR3 sequence (DNA): TGTGCCAGCAGCGTAAGTTGGGGGAACGAGCAGTACTTC. Translated: CASSVSWGNEQYF.

The V and J genes are TRBV10-3 and TRBJ2-7; weak D call: TRBD1 (6 bases). The V gene's germline CDR1 is ENHRY and CDR2 SYGVKD. V gave up 8 bases and J gave up 3 bases, with 8 bases separating them. The CDR3 runs 11 residues. The CDR3 here is CAIAGDYEQYF. The CDR3 bases are TGTGCCATCGCAGGGGACTACGAGCAGTACTTC.

This clone was seen just once. The chain carries TRBV7-6 and TRBJ1-2; 9 positions match TRBD1. V dropped 2 bases and J dropped 4; count of bases not matched to a gene: 2. The CDR3 is 14 residues long. Germline loops: CDR1 SGHVS, CDR2 FNYEAQ. CDR3 in DNA: TGTGCCAGCAGCTTAACAGGGGGCGGCTATGGCTACACCTTC. As protein: CASSLTGGGYGYTF.

This clone was observed many times. The chain has TRBV6-1 and TRBJ2-2; D could derive from TRBD1 or TRBD2 (6 bases each). The CDR3 is 16 residues long. Germline V lookup: CDR1 MNHNS, CDR2 SASEGT. The V end lost 1 base, the J end lost 4 bases, and 13 bases lay between the germline ends. The CDR3 DNA reads TGTGCCAGCAGTGAAGTTGGAGGGGGAGGCACCGGGGAGCTGTTTTTT. This gives the protein CASSEVGGGGTGELFF.

The rearrangement joins TRBV30 to TRBJ2-1; D unclear. The germline V and J ends were trimmed by 2 bases and 10 bases, with 12 bases remaining between them. The germline gives CDR1 GTSNPN, CDR2 SVGIG (reference sequence). The CDR3 is made up of 12 amino acids. The CDR3 here is CAWSPIRREQFF. DNA of the CDR3: TGTGCCTGGAGTCCTATCAGGCGGGAGCAGTTCTTC.

The genes are TRBV7-9 and TRBJ1-2; TRBD1 matches 8 bases. Germline V gives CDR1 SEHNR, CDR2 FQNEAQ (reference sequence). The ends lost 2 bases at V and 3 bases at J; junction bases unmatched: 8. The CDR3 spans 16 residues. This CDR3 is CASSLRQGWVHYGYTF. CDR3 DNA sequence: TGTGCCAGCAGCTTACGACAGGGGTGGGTTCACTATGGCTACACCTTC.

V and J are TRBV28 and TRBJ2-7; D is tentatively TRBD1 or TRBD2 (5 bases each). Trimming took 5 bases from V and 2 from J, leaving 10 bases between them. Per germline, CDR1 MDHEN and CDR2 SYDVKM. The CDR3 spans 13 residues. CDR3: CASSPGRAYEQYF. The CDR3 nucleotides read TGTGCCAGCAGTCCAGGGAGAGCCTACGAGCAGTACTTC. Full variable domain (missing parts from reference TRBV28 and TRBJ2-7): DVKVTQSSRYLVKRTGEKVFLECVQDMDHENMFWYRQDPGLGLRLIYFSYDVKMKEKGDIPEGYSVSREKKERFSLILESASTNQTSMYLCASSPGRAYEQYFGPGTRLTVT.

This clone appeared a few times. This specimen includes other DNA sequences encoding the same CDR3. The rearrangement joins TRBV28 to TRBJ1-1; D is uncertain. With 6 bases removed from V and 4 bases from J, the gap between germline ends came to 6 bases. Germline V gene data show CDR1 as MDHEN and CDR2 as SYDVKM. The CDR3 sequence is 11 residues long. CDR3 DNA sequence: TGTGCCAGCAGCCTCCTCACTGAAGCTTTCTTT. Amino acid sequence: CASSLLTEAFF.